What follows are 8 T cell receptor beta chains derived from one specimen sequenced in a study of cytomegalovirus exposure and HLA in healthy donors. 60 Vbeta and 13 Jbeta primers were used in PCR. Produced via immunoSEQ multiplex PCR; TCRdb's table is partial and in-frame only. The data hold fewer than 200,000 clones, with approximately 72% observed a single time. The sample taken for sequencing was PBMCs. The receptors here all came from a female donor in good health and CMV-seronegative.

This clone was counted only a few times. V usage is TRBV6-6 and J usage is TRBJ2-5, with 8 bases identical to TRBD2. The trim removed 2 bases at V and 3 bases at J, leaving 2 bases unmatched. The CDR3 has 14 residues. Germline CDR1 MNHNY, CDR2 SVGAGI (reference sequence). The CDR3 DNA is TGTGCCAGCAGTTACGGTAGCGGGGAAGAGACCCAGTACTTC. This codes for CASSYGSGEETQYF.

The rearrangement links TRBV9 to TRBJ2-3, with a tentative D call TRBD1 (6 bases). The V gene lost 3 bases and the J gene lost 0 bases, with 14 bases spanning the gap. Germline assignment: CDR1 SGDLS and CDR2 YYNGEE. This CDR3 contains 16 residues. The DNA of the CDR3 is TGTGCCAGCAGCGGGACAGCCGTCCCTAGCACAGATACGCAGTATTTT. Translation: CASSGTAVPSTDTQYF. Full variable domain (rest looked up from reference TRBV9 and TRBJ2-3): DSGVTQTPKHLITATGQRVTLRCSPRSGDLSVYWYQQSLDQGLQFLIQYYNGEERAKGNILERFSAQQFPDLHSELNLSSLELGDSALYFCASSGTAVPSTDTQYFGPGTRLTVL.

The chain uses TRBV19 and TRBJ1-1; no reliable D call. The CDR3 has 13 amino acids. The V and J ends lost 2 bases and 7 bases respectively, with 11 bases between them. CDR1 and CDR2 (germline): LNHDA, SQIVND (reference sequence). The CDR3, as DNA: TGTGCCAGTAGTATAAGGGAGGACGGTGAAGCTTTCTTT. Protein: CASSIREDGEAFF.

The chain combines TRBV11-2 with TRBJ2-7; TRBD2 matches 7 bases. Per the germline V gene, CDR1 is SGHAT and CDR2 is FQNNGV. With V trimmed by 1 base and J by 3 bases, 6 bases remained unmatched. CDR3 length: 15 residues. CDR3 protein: CASSLGTAGVYEQYF. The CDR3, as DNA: TGTGCCAGCAGCTTAGGTACTGCGGGAGTCTACGAGCAGTACTTC.

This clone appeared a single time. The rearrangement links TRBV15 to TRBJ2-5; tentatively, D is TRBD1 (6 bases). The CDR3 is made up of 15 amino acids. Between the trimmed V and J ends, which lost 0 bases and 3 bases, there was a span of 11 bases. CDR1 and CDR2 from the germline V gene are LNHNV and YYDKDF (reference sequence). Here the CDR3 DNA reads TGTGCCACCAGCAGAGAGGCAGGGGCGGAAGAGACCCAGTACTTC. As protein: CATSREAGAEETQYF.

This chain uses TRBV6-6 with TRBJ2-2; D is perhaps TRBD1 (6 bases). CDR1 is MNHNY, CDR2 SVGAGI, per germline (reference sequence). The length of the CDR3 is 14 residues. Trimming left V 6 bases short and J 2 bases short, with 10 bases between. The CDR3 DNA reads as TGTGCCAGCAGGGGGGCCCTAAACACCGGGGAGCTGTTTTTT. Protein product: CASRGALNTGELFF.

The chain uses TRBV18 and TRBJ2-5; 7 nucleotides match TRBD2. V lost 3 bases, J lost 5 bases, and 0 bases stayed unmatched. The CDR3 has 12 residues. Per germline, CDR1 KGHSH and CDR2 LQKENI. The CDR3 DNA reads TGTGCCAGCTCACCCGGGGGGGAGACCCAGTACTTC. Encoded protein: CASSPGGETQYF.

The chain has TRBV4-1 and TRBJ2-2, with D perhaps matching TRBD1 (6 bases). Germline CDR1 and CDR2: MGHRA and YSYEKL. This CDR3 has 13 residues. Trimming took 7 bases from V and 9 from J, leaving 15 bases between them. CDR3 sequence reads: CASTSGRDRELFF. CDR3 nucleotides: TGCGCCAGCACCTCCGGTCGGGACAGGGAGCTGTTTTTT.